The rows below give T cell receptor beta chains drawn from one sample of a study of T cells in localized non-small cell lung cancer. Sequencing was performed with immunoSEQ multiplex PCR; in TCRdb, only in-frame clones are kept and a portion is missing. The data show 20,000 to 25,000 clones, around nine tenths seen once. The material was peripheral blood, obtained before any cancer treatment. The receptors originated from an older male donor with stage I lung adenocarcinoma. Each CDR3 is given with its conserved first and last residue. The D gene is left open where the match is weak. The size entry is marked missing in some rows and otherwise reads once, few, many or a size class.

cdr3_aa	cdr3_nt	v_call	j_call	d_call	clone_size
CASRGPTYEQYF	TGTGCCAGCAGGGGCCCTACCTACGAGCAGTACTTC	TRBV7-8	TRBJ2-7	-	-
CASSLIGGELFF	TGTGCCAGCAGCTTAATAGGGGGGGAACTGTTTTTT	TRBV11-2	TRBJ1-4	-	-
CASSPILKRVGEQYF	TGCGCCAGCAGCCCGATTTTGAAAAGGGTTGGGGAGCAGTACTTC	TRBV4-1	TRBJ2-7	-	-
CASSKGGNRACDEQFF	TGTGCCAGCAGCAAAGGGGGCAACAGGGCGTGCGATGAGCAGTTCTTC	TRBV21-1	TRBJ2-1	-	-
CASSPLDSGTEAFF	TGTGCCAGCAGCCCTCTCGACAGTGGCACTGAAGCTTTCTTT	TRBV9	TRBJ1-1	-	-
CSGKWRGQPQHF	TGCAGCGGCAAATGGAGGGGTCAGCCCCAGCATTTT	TRBV29-1	TRBJ1-5	-	medium-sized
CASSISGQGYDEQYF	TGTGCCAGTAGTATTTCGGGACAGGGTTACGACGAGCAGTACTTC	TRBV19	TRBJ2-7	TRBD1	-
CASSAWTGVVSSNQPQHF	TGTGCCAGCAGCGCGTGGACAGGGGTAGTGAGTAGCAATCAGCCCCAGCATTTT	TRBV7-8	TRBJ1-5	TRBD1	-
CASSRNGFEPQHF	TGTGCCAGCAGCCGGAACGGGTTCGAGCCCCAGCATTTT	TRBV5-4	TRBJ1-5	-	once
CASKDGIGGGELFF	TGTGCCAGCAAGGATGGGATTGGAGGCGGGGAGCTGTTTTTT	TRBV6-1	TRBJ2-2	-	-
CASSSIRLGLAGITYEQYF	TGTGCCAGCAGCTCGATTCGGCTCGGCCTAGCGGGTATAACCTACGAGCAGTACTTC	TRBV11-2	TRBJ2-7	TRBD2	-
CASSSESGGRTEAFF	TGTGCCAGCTCATCAGAAAGCGGGGGCCGAACTGAAGCTTTCTTT	TRBV18	TRBJ1-1	-	-
CASSVRTGTGYTEAFF	TGTGCCAGCAGTGTCCGGACCGGGACAGGGTACACTGAAGCTTTCTTT	TRBV27	TRBJ1-1	TRBD1	-
CASSWVPGGRETQYF	TGCGCCAGCAGCTGGGTCCCGGGGGGAAGGGAGACCCAGTACTTC	TRBV5-1	TRBJ2-5	TRBD2	-
CASSINEGIIAEAFF	TGTGCCAGTAGTATAAACGAGGGAATAATTGCTGAAGCTTTCTTT	TRBV19	TRBJ1-1	-	-
CASSPGTGGYNEQFF	TGTGCCAGCAGCCCTGGGACAGGGGGCTACAATGAGCAGTTCTTC	TRBV5-6	TRBJ2-1	TRBD1	-
CASSTRMNTEAFF	TGTGCCAGTAGTACCCGAATGAACACTGAAGCTTTCTTT	TRBV19	TRBJ1-1	-	-
CASSLSAGYPQPQHF	TGTGCCAGCAGTTTATCCGCAGGGTATCCTCAGCCCCAGCATTTT	TRBV27	TRBJ1-5	-	-
CASSLGSAGGLRNEQFF	TGTGCCAGCAGCTTAGGAAGTGCGGGAGGGTTGCGAAATGAGCAGTTCTTC	TRBV7-9	TRBJ2-1	TRBD2	once
CAWVFPDRGASPLHF	TGTGCCTGGGTTTTTCCTGACAGGGGAGCTTCACCCCTCCACTTT	TRBV30	TRBJ1-6	TRBD1	-
CASGAGYEQYF	TGTGCCAGCGGCGCAGGCTACGAGCAGTACTTC	TRBV2	TRBJ2-7	-	-
CASSLLGGAPETQYF	TGTGCCAGCAGCCTCCTCGGGGGCGCGCCGGAGACCCAGTACTTC	TRBV27	TRBJ2-5	-	-
CASSQDLQRIYNEQFF	TGCGCCAGCAGCCAAGATTTACAGAGAATATACAATGAGCAGTTCTTC	TRBV4-1	TRBJ2-1	-	-
CATRLAGGVYEQYF	TGTGCCACAAGACTAGCGGGGGGTGTTTACGAGCAGTACTTC	TRBV10-3	TRBJ2-7	TRBD2	-
CASSVQQVPLGYTF	TGTGCCAGCAGCGTACAACAGGTTCCCCTTGGCTACACCTTC	TRBV5-6	TRBJ1-2	-	-
CASSLSGGGVNEKLFF	TGTGCCAGCAGCTTGAGTGGTGGGGGCGTTAATGAAAAACTGTTTTTT	TRBV5-6	TRBJ1-4	-	once
CASSPPSGAGGNTIYF	TGTGCCAGCTCACCACCGTCAGGCGCTGGTGGAAACACCATATATTTT	TRBV18	TRBJ1-3	-	-
CASSDLDNFSGNTIYF	TGTGCCAGCAGTGACTTGGACAACTTCTCTGGAAACACCATATATTTT	TRBV25-1	TRBJ1-3	-	-